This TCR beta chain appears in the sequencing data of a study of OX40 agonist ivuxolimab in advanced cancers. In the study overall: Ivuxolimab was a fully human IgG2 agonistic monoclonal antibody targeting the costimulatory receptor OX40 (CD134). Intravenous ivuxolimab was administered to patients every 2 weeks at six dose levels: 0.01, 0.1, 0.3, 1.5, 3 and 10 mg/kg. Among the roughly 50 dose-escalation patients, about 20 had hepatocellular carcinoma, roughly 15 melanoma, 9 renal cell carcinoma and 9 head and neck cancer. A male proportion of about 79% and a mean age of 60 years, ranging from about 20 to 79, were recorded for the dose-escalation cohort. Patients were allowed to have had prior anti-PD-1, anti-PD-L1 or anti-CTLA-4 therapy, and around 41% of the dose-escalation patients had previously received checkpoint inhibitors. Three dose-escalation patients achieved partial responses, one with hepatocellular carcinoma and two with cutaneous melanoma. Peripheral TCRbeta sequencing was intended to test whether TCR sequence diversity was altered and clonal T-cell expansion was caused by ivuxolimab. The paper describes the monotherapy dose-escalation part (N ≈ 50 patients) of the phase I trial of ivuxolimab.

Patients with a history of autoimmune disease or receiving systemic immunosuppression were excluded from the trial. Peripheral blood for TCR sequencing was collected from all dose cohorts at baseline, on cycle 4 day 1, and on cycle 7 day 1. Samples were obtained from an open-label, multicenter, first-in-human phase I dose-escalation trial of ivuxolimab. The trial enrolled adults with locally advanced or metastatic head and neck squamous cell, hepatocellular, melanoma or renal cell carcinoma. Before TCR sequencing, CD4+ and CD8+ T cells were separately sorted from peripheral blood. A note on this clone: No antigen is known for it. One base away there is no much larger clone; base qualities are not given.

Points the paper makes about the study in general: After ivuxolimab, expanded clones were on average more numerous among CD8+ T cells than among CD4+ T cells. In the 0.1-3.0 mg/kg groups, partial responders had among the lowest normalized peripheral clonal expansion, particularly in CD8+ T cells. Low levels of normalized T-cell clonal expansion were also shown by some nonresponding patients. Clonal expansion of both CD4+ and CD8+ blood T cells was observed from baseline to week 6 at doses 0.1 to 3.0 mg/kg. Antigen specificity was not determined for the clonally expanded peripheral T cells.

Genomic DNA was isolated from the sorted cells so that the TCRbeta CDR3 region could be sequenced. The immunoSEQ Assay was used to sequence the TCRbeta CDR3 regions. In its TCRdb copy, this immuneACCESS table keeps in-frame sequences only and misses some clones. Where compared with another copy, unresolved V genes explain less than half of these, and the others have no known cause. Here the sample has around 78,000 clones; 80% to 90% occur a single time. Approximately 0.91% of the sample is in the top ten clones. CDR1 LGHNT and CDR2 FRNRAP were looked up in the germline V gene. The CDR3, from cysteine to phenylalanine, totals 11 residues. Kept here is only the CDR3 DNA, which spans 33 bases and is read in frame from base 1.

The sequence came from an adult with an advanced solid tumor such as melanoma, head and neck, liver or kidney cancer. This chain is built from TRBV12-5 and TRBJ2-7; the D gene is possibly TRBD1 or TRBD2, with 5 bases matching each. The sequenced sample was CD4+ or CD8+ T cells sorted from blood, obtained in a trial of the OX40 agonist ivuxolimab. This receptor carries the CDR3 CARDPLGEQYF. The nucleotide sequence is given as TGTGCAAGGGACCCCCTGGGGGAGCAGTACTTC.